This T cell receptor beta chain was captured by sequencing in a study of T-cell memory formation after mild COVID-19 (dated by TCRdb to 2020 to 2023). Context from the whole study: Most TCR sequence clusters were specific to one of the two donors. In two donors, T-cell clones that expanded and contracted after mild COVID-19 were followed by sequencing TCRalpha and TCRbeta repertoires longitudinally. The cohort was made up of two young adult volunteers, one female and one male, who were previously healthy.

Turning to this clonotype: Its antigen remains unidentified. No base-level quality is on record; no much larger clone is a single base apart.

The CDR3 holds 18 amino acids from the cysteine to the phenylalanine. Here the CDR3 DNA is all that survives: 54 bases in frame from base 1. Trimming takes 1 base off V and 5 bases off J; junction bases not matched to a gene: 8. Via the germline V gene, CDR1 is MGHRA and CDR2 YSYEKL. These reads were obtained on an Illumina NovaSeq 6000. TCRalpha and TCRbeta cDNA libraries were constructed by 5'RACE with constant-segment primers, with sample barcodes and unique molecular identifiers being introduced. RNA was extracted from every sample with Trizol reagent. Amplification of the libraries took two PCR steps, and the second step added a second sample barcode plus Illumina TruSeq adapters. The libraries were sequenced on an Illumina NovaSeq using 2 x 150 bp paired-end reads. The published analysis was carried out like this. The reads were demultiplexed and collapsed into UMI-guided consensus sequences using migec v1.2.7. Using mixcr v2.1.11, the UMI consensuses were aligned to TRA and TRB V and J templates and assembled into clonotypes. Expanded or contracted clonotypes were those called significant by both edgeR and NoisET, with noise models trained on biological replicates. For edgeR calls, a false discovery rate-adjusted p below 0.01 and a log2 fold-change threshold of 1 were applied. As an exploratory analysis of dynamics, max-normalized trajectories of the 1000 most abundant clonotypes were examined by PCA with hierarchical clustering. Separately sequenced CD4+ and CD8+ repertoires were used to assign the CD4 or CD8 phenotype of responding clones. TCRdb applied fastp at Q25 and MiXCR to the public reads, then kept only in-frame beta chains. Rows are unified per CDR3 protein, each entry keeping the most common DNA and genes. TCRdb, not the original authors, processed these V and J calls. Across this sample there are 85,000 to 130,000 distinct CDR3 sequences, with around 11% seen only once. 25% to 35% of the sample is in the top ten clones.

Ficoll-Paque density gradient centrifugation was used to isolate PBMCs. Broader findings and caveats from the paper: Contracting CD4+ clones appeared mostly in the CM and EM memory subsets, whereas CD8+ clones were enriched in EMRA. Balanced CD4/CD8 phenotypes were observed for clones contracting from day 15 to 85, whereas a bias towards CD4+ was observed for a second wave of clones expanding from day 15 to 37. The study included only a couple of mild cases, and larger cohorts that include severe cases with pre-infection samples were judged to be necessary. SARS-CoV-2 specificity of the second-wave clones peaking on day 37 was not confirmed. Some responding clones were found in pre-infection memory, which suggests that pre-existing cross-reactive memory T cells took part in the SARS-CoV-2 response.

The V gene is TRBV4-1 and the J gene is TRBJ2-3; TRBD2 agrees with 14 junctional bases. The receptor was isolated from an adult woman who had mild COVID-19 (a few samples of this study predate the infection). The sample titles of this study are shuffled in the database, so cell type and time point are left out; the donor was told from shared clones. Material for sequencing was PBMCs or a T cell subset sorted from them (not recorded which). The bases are TGCGCCAGCAGCCAAGGGACAGGACTAGCGGGGGGCCGAGATACGCAGTATTTT. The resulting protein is CASSQGTGLAGGRDTQYF.